A selection of T cell receptor beta chains follows, all from one sample in a study of blood T cell repertoires in COVID-19. Method: immunoSEQ multiplex PCR; TCRdb's copy keeps in-frame clones and lacks some. The sample carries 350,000 to 450,000 clones, under 85% recorded once. Sequencing used PBMCs or T cells enriched from blood (not recorded which). The receptors come from a woman in her 50s who had recovered from COVID-19. Each CDR3 is given with its conserved first and last residue. The D gene is left open where the match is weak. Size values are once, few and many counts, or a class for expanded clones, and some rows have none.

TRBV5-6,.,TRBD1,TRBJ1-3,CASSRQGSGNTIYF,TGTGCCAGCAGCCGACAGGGTTCGGGAAACACCATATATTTT
TRBV30,.,.,TRBJ1-2,CAWSVQSGSGYTF,TGTGCCTGGAGTGTACAGTCAGGATCCGGCTACACCTTC
TRBV5-4,.,TRBD1,TRBJ1-3,CASSLTGGDGNTIYF,TGTGCCAGCAGCCTGACAGGGGGAGATGGAAACACCATATATTTT
TRBV11-3,.,TRBD1,TRBJ1-2,CASSFNGGQASYGYTF,TGTGCCAGCAGCTTTAATGGGGGACAGGCGTCCTATGGCTACACCTTC
TRBV6-5,.,TRBD1,TRBJ1-5,CASSSQGGGQPQHF,TGTGCCAGCAGTTCTCAGGGGGGTGGTCAGCCCCAGCATTTT
TRBV27,.,TRBD2,TRBJ2-1,CASSSWGTSGSQGREQFF,TGTGCCAGCAGTTCCTGGGGGACTAGCGGGAGTCAAGGGAGGGAGCAGTTCTTC
TRBV9,.,.,TRBJ2-3,CASSPAGEGTQYF,TGTGCCAGCAGCCCAGCAGGGGAGGGTACGCAGTATTTT
TRBV25-1,.,TRBD1,TRBJ2-1,CASSHRAGGYNEQFF,TGTGCCAGCAGCCACCGGGCAGGGGGCTACAATGAGCAGTTCTTC
TRBV3-1/TRBV3-2,once,.,TRBJ1-3,CASSQELLSGNTIYF,TGTGCCAGCAGCCAGGAGCTGCTCTCTGGAAACACCATATATTTT
TRBV5-1,.,TRBD1,TRBJ2-4,CASSLARPRSGGQNIQYF,TGCGCCAGCAGCTTGGCCAGGCCCCGCTCAGGGGGCCAAAACATTCAGTACTTC
TRBV19,.,.,TRBJ1-3,CASTNPGFSSGNTIYF,TGTGCCAGTACTAATCCCGGGTTCAGCTCTGGAAACACCATATATTTT
TRBV7-2,.,.,TRBJ1-1,CASSLDGPTRRLTEAFF,TGTGCCAGCAGCTTAGACGGACCGACACGGAGGCTCACTGAAGCTTTCTTT
TRBV30,.,.,TRBJ1-6,CAWSVLETGVSPLHF,TGTGCCTGGAGTGTATTGGAGACAGGCGTTTCACCCCTCCACTTT
TRBV12-3/TRBV12-4,few,.,TRBJ1-1,CASSWGGGTEAFF,TGTGCCAGCAGTTGGGGCGGGGGGACTGAAGCTTTCTTT
TRBV6-5,.,TRBD2,TRBJ2-7,CASSYSGGLADEQYF,TGTGCCAGCAGTTACTCAGGGGGACTAGCGGACGAGCAGTACTTC
TRBV2,.,TRBD1,TRBJ2-7,CASRGRDRIYEQYF,TGTGCCAGCAGGGGAAGGGACAGGATCTACGAGCAGTACTTC
TRBV4-3,.,.,TRBJ1-6,CASSQEGQGNSPLHF,TGCGCCAGCAGCCAAGAGGGCCAGGGAAACTCACCCCTCCACTTT
TRBV5-1,once,.,TRBJ2-3,CASSPPGAGSEAQYF,TGCGCCAGCAGCCCTCCCGGGGCGGGGAGCGAGGCGCAGTATTTT
TRBV9,.,TRBD1,TRBJ2-3,CASSVDRGQTSTDTQYF,TGTGCCAGCAGCGTAGATCGGGGACAGACTAGCACAGATACGCAGTATTTT
TRBV5-6,.,.,TRBJ1-5,CASSLAGGAGQPQHF,TGTGCCAGCAGCTTGGCGGGGGGCGCTGGTCAGCCCCAGCATTTT
TRBV24-1,.,.,TRBJ2-2,CATSDRDSGANTGELFF,TGTGCCACCAGTGATCGGGACTCCGGGGCGAACACCGGGGAGCTGTTTTTT